This T cell receptor beta chain is drawn from a study of molecular identifiers for immune sequencing clone quantification. TCRdb reprocessed the PCR reads with MiXCR, giving one entry per CDR3 protein. The sample holds approximately 12,000 distinct CDR3 sequences, approximately 18% seen once. Sequencing was performed on naive CD8+ T cells from blood, with Jurkat cell RNA spiked in. The sample's subset: FACS-sorted CD8+CD4-CCR7+CD45RA+ naive T cells. The TCR was taken from a human donor in good health. Some libraries in this study had Jurkat cell RNA spiked in.

The CDR3 here is CASGLGLASQETQYF. In DNA, the CDR3 is TGTGCTAGTGGTTTGGGACTAGCGTCTCAAGAGACCCAGTACTTC. The chain employs TRBV12-5 and TRBJ2-5; 8 bases fit TRBD2. Germline V lookup: CDR1 LGHNT, CDR2 FRNRAP. V dropped 1 base and J dropped 2; count of bases not matched to a gene: 3. The CDR3 loop spans 15 amino acids.